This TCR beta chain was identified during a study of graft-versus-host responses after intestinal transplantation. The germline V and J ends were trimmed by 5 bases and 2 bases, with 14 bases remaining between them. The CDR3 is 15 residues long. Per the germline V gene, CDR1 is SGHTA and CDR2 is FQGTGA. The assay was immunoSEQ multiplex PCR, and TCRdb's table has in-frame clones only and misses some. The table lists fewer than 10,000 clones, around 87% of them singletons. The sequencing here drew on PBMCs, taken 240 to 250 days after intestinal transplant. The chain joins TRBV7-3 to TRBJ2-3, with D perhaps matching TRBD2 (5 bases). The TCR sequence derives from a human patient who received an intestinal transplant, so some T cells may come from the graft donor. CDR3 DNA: TGTGCCAGCAGCCCCGTGAGCGGCAACACAGATACGCAGTATTTT. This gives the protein CASSPVSGNTDTQYF.